The rows below give T cell receptor beta chains drawn from one sample of a study of CD8+ T cells in alopecia areata. Clones were read by immunoSEQ multiplex PCR, and TCRdb kept only the in-frame ones, dropping some. The table lists more than 100,000 clones, about 50% of them singletons. The sequencing used CD4+ T cells sorted from blood, collected at week 4, from a patient treated with tofacitinib. The receptors were sampled from a human donor with alopecia areata. CDR3s include the opening cysteine and the closing phenylalanine or tryptophan. The order of the fields is CDR3 protein, CDR3 DNA, D gene, V gene, J gene, clone size. A D gene is named only where the DNA matches it firmly. The size of a clone is reported for some rows only, either as once, few or many, or as a class for expanded clones.

CASRRQGANYGYTF	TGTGCCAGTAGACGACAGGGGGCTAACTATGGCTACACCTTC	TRBD1	TRBV19	TRBJ1-2	-
CAWSRKQQQETQYF	TGTGCCTGGAGCCGTAAACAACAGCAAGAGACCCAGTACTTC	-	TRBV30	TRBJ2-5	few
CAISESADTQYF	TGTGCCATCAGTGAGTCGGCGGATACGCAGTATTTT	-	TRBV10-3	TRBJ2-3	few
CASSQDLLVSYEQYF	TGTGCCAGCAGCCAAGATCTCCTGGTCTCCTACGAGCAGTACTTC	-	TRBV4-2	TRBJ2-7	-
CAWSPGQGADTQYF	TGTGCCTGGAGTCCGGGACAGGGGGCAGATACGCAGTATTTT	TRBD1	TRBV30	TRBJ2-3	-
CSVRWGDYGYTF	TGCAGCGTCCGGTGGGGGGATTATGGCTACACCTTC	-	TRBV29-1	TRBJ1-2	-
CASSGQYQETQYF	TGTGCCAGCTCCGGACAGTACCAAGAGACCCAGTACTTC	-	TRBV18	TRBJ2-5	few
CASSEVGQRGSGANVLTF	TGTGCCAGCAGTGAAGTGGGACAGCGGGGTTCAGGGGCCAACGTCCTGACTTTC	-	TRBV6-1	TRBJ2-6	few
CAWTLSGQETQYF	TGTGCCTGGACCCTCTCTGGGCAAGAGACCCAGTACTTC	-	TRBV30	TRBJ2-5	few
CASRLDSNQPQHF	TGTGCCAGCAGACTTGATAGCAATCAGCCCCAGCATTTT	-	TRBV6-6	TRBJ1-5	-
CSVEEYQETQYF	TGCAGCGTTGAAGAATACCAAGAGACCCAGTACTTC	-	TRBV29-1	TRBJ2-5	few
CSVEHVGTEAFF	TGCAGCGTTGAGCATGTGGGCACTGAAGCTTTCTTT	-	TRBV29-1	TRBJ1-1	few
CASSSSQANVLTF	TGTGCCAGCAGCTCCTCCCAGGCCAACGTCCTGACTTTC	-	TRBV7-3	TRBJ2-6	-
CASSPGLVGGTYEQYF	TGTGCCAGTAGCCCGGGACTAGTGGGGGGTACCTACGAGCAGTACTTC	TRBD2	TRBV19	TRBJ2-7	few
CSVGGLDRSFHSTDTQYF	TGCAGCGTTGGGGGGCTGGACAGGAGTTTCCATAGCACAGATACGCAGTATTTT	TRBD1	TRBV29-1	TRBJ2-3	-
CASSFSSGKAYEQYF	TGCGCCAGCAGCTTTTCCTCAGGGAAAGCCTACGAGCAGTACTTC	-	TRBV5-1	TRBJ2-7	-
CASSQQGLNSPLHF	TGTGCCAGCAGTCAACAGGGCTTAAATTCACCCCTCCACTTT	-	TRBV6-5	TRBJ1-6	-
CASSPRDKAYEQYF	TGTGCCAGCAGCCCCCGGGACAAGGCCTACGAGCAGTACTTC	-	TRBV7-9	TRBJ2-7	few
CASSVGLNEKLFF	TGTGCCAGCAGTGTGGGGCTTAATGAAAAACTGTTTTTT	-	TRBV25-1	TRBJ1-4	-
CSVLGTADTDTQYF	TGCAGCGTTCTCGGGACGGCGGACACAGATACGCAGTATTTT	-	TRBV29-1	TRBJ2-3	many
CASSQVPLAGYEQYF	TGCGCCAGCAGCCAAGTTCCCCTAGCGGGGTACGAGCAGTACTTC	TRBD2	TRBV4-1	TRBJ2-7	few
CASSTGSSEYYGYTF	TGTGCCTCTTCGACAGGTTCGTCGGAGTACTATGGCTACACCTTC	-	TRBV30	TRBJ1-2	once
CASRQGSNQPQHF	TGCGCCAGCCGTCAGGGGAGTAATCAGCCCCAGCATTTT	-	TRBV4-1	TRBJ1-5	few
CASSLSGRGEEQYF	TGTGCCAGCAGCTTAAGTGGCAGGGGTGAGGAGCAGTACTTC	-	TRBV11-2	TRBJ2-7	few